A single TCR beta chain is shown here with its context. Its antigen remains undetermined. Base qualities are not at hand, and no much larger clone is one base apart. Other DNA sequences within the sample encode an identical CDR3. The CDR3 covers 14 residues, taking in both the cysteine and the phenylalanine. Just the 42-base CDR3 DNA is kept, in frame starting at base 1. CDR1 and CDR2, per the germline V gene, are MNHEY and SVGAGI. V lost 2 bases and J lost 2 bases; the stretch between them is 6 bases long. The data were taken from a study of shared clonotypes between healthy human individuals (dated by TCRdb to 2019 to 2021). Describing the broader study: A couple of women and a few men aged 18 to 49 years were included in the cohort. To estimate repertoire size and how much clonotype sharing occurs between individuals, the study deeply sequenced the blood TCR repertoires of about five healthy adults. For each donor, CD4 naive and CD4 memory were each given three plates, CD8 naive was given two plates, and CD8 memory was given one plate. To increase sequencing depth and limit assay-specific biases, TCR repertoire library preparation and sequencing were carried out by different laboratories using diverse techniques. Per donor, leukapheresis produced somewhere between about 0.85 and 8.9 billion PBMCs.

CD8 naive samples consisted of CD45RO-negative cells that were positively selected for CCR7, yielding a CD45RA+CCR7+ population without TemRA cells. Healthy HIV-negative adults with no recently reported acute infections or vaccinations were included as donors. All donors were Caucasian adults living in Nashville, Tennessee, USA. Blood was collected by leukapheresis, and PBMCs were isolated by Ficoll-Histopaque density gradient centrifugation and then cryopreserved in liquid nitrogen vapor phase. Analytical flow cytometry was used to check the purity and quantity of each magnetically sorted T cell population. From each sorted fraction, genomic DNA was isolated and quantified by UV absorbance on a Nanodrop 2000c. Broad study findings and their caveats: Sharing across a handful of donors was observed for about 4.8% of naive CD4, 3% to 3.5% of naive CD8, over 2% of memory CD4, and around 0.44% of memory CD8 clonotypes. Pairwise subsampling indicated that sequencing depth was expected to affect the degree of clonotype sharing among donors. Rarefaction of sorted-subset datasets indicated incomplete sequencing despite the large sequencing depth. Clonotypes shared by all four sorted-subset donors showed higher generation probabilities than non-shared clonotypes. Naive subsets generally had larger estimated clonotype richness than memory subsets. Because the study included a small number of donors, the genetic and exposure-history diversity represented was limited. Only blood was sampled, and tissue TCR repertoires likely differ from those in blood.

Using the deep immunoSEQ assay, TCR CDR3 regions were amplified from genomic DNA by multiplex PCR. For each cell subset, the extracted genomic DNA was distributed evenly across all wells of several immunoSEQ 96-well plates, and each plate served as one replicate. For sorted subsets, each replicate PCR was loaded with 200 ng genomic DNA, equivalent to 30,000 or so T cell genomes. Purified libraries were quantified with a Qubit 3.0 fluorometer, sized on a Bioanalyzer 2100, and re-quantified with the KAPA Library Quantification kit. Every immunoSEQ 96-well plate was sequenced on a separate single-read 150-cycle Illumina NextSeq 550 flow cell. The paper's processing steps were these. Because only junctional sequences without quality scores were contained in the immunoSEQ output, filtering matching that applied to full-length reads could not be performed. Sequences were annotated with PyIR, a Python wrapper for IgBLAST v1.9, and V/J genes and CDR3 were assigned using IMGT germline references. Any read was removed if the V/J assignment was weak (E-value above 1e-6), the CDR3 was missing, or the read contained stop codons, out-of-frame junctions, or ambiguous translated residues. V3J clonotypes were defined as sequences sharing an identical inferred V gene, J gene, and CDR3 amino acid sequence. Percentage overlap between repertoires was calculated by dividing the number of shared unique clonotypes by the size of the smaller repertoire. RTK rarefaction, the Chao1 estimator, and Recon v2.1 estimates of unobserved clonotypes were used to assess repertoire richness. Generation probabilities for all TCRbeta clonotypes obtained by the gDNA method from a handful of donors were computed using OLGA. Drawn from immuneACCESS, this table holds only the in-frame rearrangements with V and J called that TCRdb kept. Clones are partly lost; checked studies trace under half to an unresolved V gene and leave the rest unexplained. Clone size and V and J calls were adopted from that table, with D and trimming inferred from the DNA. The sample profile shows hundreds of thousands of clones; 85% to 95% of them were found once. The top ten clonotypes cover around 0.11% of the sample.

Sequenced sample: naive CD8+ T cells sorted from blood. The sample's cell subset or site label, in plain terms: CD45RA+CCR7+. This receptor chain uses TRBV6-5 and TRBJ1-4, and perhaps TRBD1 as D gene, on 5 matching bases. The sequence derives from a woman in her 30s in good health. The nucleotides read TGTGCCAGCAGTTACGGGGGGACTAATGAAAAACTGTTTTTT. Translated, it reads CASSYGGTNEKLFF.